The 24 T cell receptor beta chains presented below share a single source sample, sequenced in a study of shared clonotypes between healthy human individuals. The method was immunoSEQ multiplex PCR; TCRdb's version includes in-frame clones alone and lacks a portion of them. Among fewer than 400,000 clones listed, about 74% were seen once. The sequencing input was memory CD4+ T cells sorted from blood. Subset meaning: CD45RA-negative fraction. The receptor source for this set is a man aged 30-40 years in good health.

The chain uses TRBV2 and TRBJ1-1; D remains unclear. Germline loops: CDR1 SNHLY, CDR2 FYNNEI. This CDR3 is 16 amino acids long. The V gene lost 1 base and the J gene lost 2 bases, with 14 bases spanning the gap. The DNA of the CDR3 is TGTGCCAGCAGTGAAGTGGAGACGAGAACTAACACTGAAGCTTTCTTT. Its translation: CASSEVETRTNTEAFF.

CDR3 bases: TGTGCCAGTAGTAAGAGCTACTCCTACAATGAGCAGTTCTTC. It encodes CASSKSYSYNEQFF. This rearrangement joins TRBV19 to TRBJ2-1; D remains unclear. Germline CDR1 reads LNHDA; CDR2 reads SQIVND (reference sequence). V was clipped by 4 bases and J by 0 bases, with 7 bases between them. The length of the CDR3 is 14 residues.

The gene calls are TRBV15 and TRBJ1-1; 10 bases map to TRBD1. J was trimmed by 10 bases and V by 2 bases; bases with no gene match: 4. Germline V gene sequence: CDR1 LNHNV, CDR2 YYDKDF (reference sequence). The CDR3 has 13 residues. CDR3 protein: CATSRRQGATAFF. The CDR3 DNA is TGTGCCACCAGCAGAAGACAGGGGGCAACAGCTTTCTTT. Filled out from reference TRBV15 and TRBJ1-1, the complete variable domain reads DAMVIQNPRYQVTQFGKPVTLSCSQTLNHNVMYWYQQKSSQAPKLLFHYYDKDFNNEADTPDNFQSRRPNTSFCFLDIRSPGLGDTAMYLCATSRRQGATAFFGQGTRLTVV.

This clone was observed at least ten times. The chain uses TRBV5-4 and TRBJ2-5; 10 nucleotides line up with TRBD2. Germline lookup yields CDR1 SGHNT and CDR2 YYREEE (reference sequence). Trimming at V came to 4 bases and at J to 5 bases, leaving 8 bases not matched to a gene. This CDR3 has 15 amino acids. The CDR3 DNA follows: TGTGCCAGCAGCGATCCAGCGGGAGGGTCGGAGACCCAGTACTTC. The encoded protein is CASSDPAGGSETQYF.

This chain links TRBV27 with TRBJ1-2, with 7 positions matching TRBD1. Trimming removed 6 bases from V and 8 bases from J; junction bases left unmatched: 12. The germline V gene has CDR1 MNHEY and CDR2 SMNVEV (reference sequence). This CDR3 has 14 residues. CDR3 DNA: TGTGCCAGCAGGTCTCTCGACAGGGTTGGCGGCTACACCTTC. Protein product: CASRSLDRVGGYTF.

In this sample, this clone turned up a few times. V gene TRBV9 combines with J gene TRBJ1-2; maybe TRBD1 (5 bases). The CDR3 contains 15 residues. V lost 1 base and J 2 bases, leaving 12 bases between the germline ends. CDR1 and CDR2 from the germline V gene are SGDLS and YYNGEE. CDR3 in DNA: TGTGCCAGCAGCGTAAGCTGGGGGGGGAACTATGGCTACACCTTC. This codes for CASSVSWGGNYGYTF.

This chain links TRBV7-3 with TRBJ2-5, with 9 positions matching TRBD2. Germline CDR1 SGHTA, CDR2 FQGTGA. V dropped 7 bases and J dropped 2; count of bases not matched to a gene: 11. The CDR3 runs to 16 residues. CDR3 bases: TGTGCCAGCACCCAAAGCGGGCTAGCGGGGCAAGAGACCCAGTACTTC. Its protein product is CASTQSGLAGQETQYF.

This clone turned up a few times. Additional DNA sequences in this sample encode the identical CDR3. This chain uses TRBV5-1 with TRBJ2-5; D gene unclear. CDR1 and CDR2 (germline): SGHRS, YFSETQ. The CDR3 has 11 residues. With 1 base removed from V and 5 bases from J, the gap between germline ends came to 3 bases. Written as DNA, the CDR3 is TGCGCCAGCAGCTTGACCGAGACCCAGTACTTC. Translating gives CASSLTETQYF.

The genes are TRBV6-1 and TRBJ1-1; unclear D gene. The V and J ends lost 8 bases and 1 base respectively, with 14 bases between them. The length of the CDR3 is 14 residues. Germline V gene lookup returns CDR1 MNHNS and CDR2 SASEGT. DNA of the CDR3: TGTGCCAGCCCACGGGCTTTCGGGAACACTGAAGCTTTCTTT. This codes for CASPRAFGNTEAFF.

The chain employs TRBV7-9 and TRBJ1-2; D ambiguous. The CDR3 contains 14 residues. V was cut by 7 bases and J by 0 bases, with 12 bases left in between. Germline assignment: CDR1 SEHNR and CDR2 FQNEAQ (reference sequence). The chain's CDR3 is CASNVGSSNYGYTF. CDR3 DNA sequence: TGTGCCAGCAACGTCGGCAGCTCTAACTATGGCTACACCTTC.

V and J are TRBV27 and TRBJ2-1, with TRBD2 matching 7 bases. The CDR3 is 16 amino acids. Trimming at V came to 7 bases and at J to 3 bases, leaving 12 bases not matched to a gene. CDR1 and CDR2 (germline): MNHEY, SMNVEV (reference sequence). CDR3 amino acids: CASTPLLSGDYNEQFF. The CDR3 coding sequence is TGTGCCAGCACCCCCCTGCTCAGCGGGGACTACAATGAGCAGTTCTTC.

This clone showed up just a few times. The rearrangement links TRBV18 to TRBJ1-2; unclear D gene. There are 12 residues in the CDR3. CDR1 and CDR2 from the germline V gene are KGHSH and LQKENI. V was pared by 6 bases and J by 3 bases, with 8 bases between. For the CDR3, the DNA is TGTGCCAGCTCGGTTCTTGACTATGGCTACACCTTC. Protein product: CASSVLDYGYTF.

In this sample, this clone turned up many times. This chain connects TRBV7-5 to TRBJ2-1; the table assigns TRBD2, which was not confirmed against the DNA. TRBV7-5 represents a pseudogene. The CDR3 runs 10 residues. The CDR3 nucleotides are TGTGTCACTAGCGCGGGGGAAAAGTTCTTC. Translated: CVTSAGEKFF.

The CDR3 DNA reads TGTGCCAGCGGCAGGGCTGGGGCCAACGTCCTGACTTTC. Translated: CASGRAGANVLTF. The chain couples TRBV6-5 to TRBJ2-6; D perhaps matches TRBD1 (5 bases). This CDR3 has 13 residues. The germline V and J ends were trimmed by 8 bases and 2 bases, with 7 bases remaining between them. CDR1 is MNHEY and CDR2 is SVGAGI in the germline V gene.

This sequence joins TRBV5-1 and TRBJ2-5; D uncertain. V gave up 3 bases and J gave up 5 bases, with 11 bases separating them. CDR1 is SGHRS, CDR2 YFSETQ, per germline. The CDR3 contains 13 residues. The DNA for the CDR3 is TGCGCCAGCAGCTATTCAAGTGACGAGACCCAGTACTTC. It translates to CASSYSSDETQYF.

This chain connects TRBV5-6 to TRBJ1-2; D is unresolved. Germline V gene sequence: CDR1 SGHDT, CDR2 YYEEEE. Deletions cut 0 bases from V and 4 bases from J, with 13 bases between. The CDR3 has 15 residues. The chain's CDR3 is CASSLGTEVIYGYTF. CDR3 DNA sequence: TGTGCCAGCAGCTTGGGTACCGAGGTTATCTATGGCTACACCTTC.

The chain joins TRBV29-1 to TRBJ2-7; 12 bases match TRBD2. Germline V gene lookup returns CDR1 SQVTM and CDR2 ANQGSEA. The CDR3 runs to 15 residues. Trimming removed 6 bases from V and 3 bases from J; junction bases left unmatched: 9. CDR3: CSVTHGLAGSYEQYF. For the CDR3, the DNA is TGCAGCGTCACCCACGGACTAGCGGGAAGCTACGAGCAGTACTTC.

The J gene is TRBJ2-7, the V gene TRBV6-4, with D maybe TRBD1 (6 bases). Trimming cost V 4 bases and J 2 bases, with 12 bases left between them. Germline CDR1 is MRHNA and CDR2 is SNTAGT. This CDR3 has 14 amino acids. The CDR3 DNA sequence: TGTGCCAGCAGTGCCCCCGGACAGACCTACGAGCAGTACTTC. Encoded protein: CASSAPGQTYEQYF.

The V and J genes are TRBV7-2 and TRBJ2-7; 8 nucleotides agree with TRBD2. The CDR3 length is 15 residues. After removal of 1 base from V and 0 bases from J, the junction contained 2 bases not matched to a gene. The germline CDR1 and CDR2 sequences are SGHTA and FQGNSA. As DNA, the CDR3 is TGTGCCAGCAGCTTAGTTCGGGAGGGCTCCTACGAGCAGTACTTC. It encodes CASSLVREGSYEQYF.

This clone was counted only a few times. The V call is TRBV6-6, the J call TRBJ1-5, with a tentative D call TRBD1 (6 bases). The CDR3 length is 16 residues. V lost 10 bases, J lost 5 bases, and 24 bases lay in between. Germline V gives CDR1 MNHNY, CDR2 SVGAGI (reference sequence). The CDR3 DNA follows: TGTGCCACATCGCCCCGGGCAGGGGATTTCGATCAGCCCCAGCATTTT. It encodes CATSPRAGDFDQPQHF.

The chain couples TRBV9 to TRBJ2-1; possibly TRBD2 for D (5 bases). The ends were cut back, 0 bases at V and 4 bases at J, with 11 bases in the middle. The germline V gene encodes CDR1 SGDLS and CDR2 YYNGEE. CDR3 size: 15 residues. CDR3 DNA: TGTGCCAGCAGCGTAGGCCTAGACTATTACAATGAGCAGTTCTTC. Amino acids: CASSVGLDYYNEQFF.

This clone has just one count. The chain carries TRBV28 and TRBJ2-1; 10 positions match TRBD1. V was pared by 6 bases and J by 0 bases, with 26 bases of the junction left unmatched. CDR3 length: 23 residues. Germline values: CDR1 MDHEN, CDR2 SYDVKM. CDR3 in DNA: TGTGCCAGCAGCCTCTCGGGACAGGGGCAACTTTGGGCTCCCTTGAGCTCCTACAATGAGCAGTTCTTC. Translated, it gives CASSLSGQGQLWAPLSSYNEQFF.

The chain employs TRBV18 and TRBJ1-5; no definite D call. The V end lost 4 bases, the J end lost 8 bases, and 12 bases lay between the germline ends. Germline CDR1 reads KGHSH; CDR2 reads LQKENI. The CDR3 sequence is 13 residues long. CDR3 sequence (DNA): TGTGCCAGCTCACTAAACCCGGAGAAGCCCCAGCATTTT. It specifies CASSLNPEKPQHF.

This clone was detected a few times. The genes are TRBV19 and TRBJ2-1; no reliable D call. The germline V gene encodes CDR1 LNHDA and CDR2 SQIVND (reference sequence). The V end was cut by 5 bases, the J end by 6 bases, with 11 bases between. This CDR3 comprises 13 residues. The CDR3 region has the DNA TGTGCCAGTAGTTCACGGCGCCTCAATGAGCAGTTCTTC. Its protein is CASSSRRLNEQFF.